Listed below are T cell receptor beta chains from one sample, sequenced in a study of blood T cell repertoires in COVID-19. Generated by immunoSEQ multiplex PCR, the TCRdb table keeps only in-frame clones and is missing some. Altogether a few hundred thousand clones are present, more than 70% being singletons, with the ten largest covering 1%. Source material: PBMCs or T cells enriched from blood (not recorded which). The receptors here all came from a woman aged 25 to 45 who had been exposed to COVID-19. The CDR3 runs from the conserved cysteine through the conserved F or W. D genes are given only for firm matches. Size is omitted from some rows. Given values are once, few, many or a class for expanded clones.

v_gene,d_gene,j_gene,abundance,len,CDR3aa,CDR3nt
TRBV27,.,TRBJ2-3,.,14,CASSFYWGSDTQYF,TGTGCCAGCAGTTTTTACTGGGGCTCGGATACGCAGTATTTT
TRBV6-7,TRBD2,TRBJ2-5,.,15,CASSRCSSGKETQYF,TGTGCCAGCAGCCGGTGTTCCAGCGGGAAAGAGACCCAGTACTTC
TRBV5-1,.,TRBJ2-1,.,18,CASSLEGTGSRSYNEQFF,TGCGCCAGCAGCTTGGAAGGAACTGGGAGTAGGTCCTACAATGAGCAGTTCTTC
TRBV4-2,.,TRBJ2-3,.,12,CASSQDLETQYF,TGTGCCAGCAGCCAAGACCTAGAAACGCAGTATTTT
TRBV29-1,.,TRBJ2-3,.,13,CSVEARYTDTQYF,TGCAGCGTTGAAGCCCGGTACACAGATACGCAGTATTTT
TRBV7-3,.,TRBJ2-2,.,14,CASSSETRAGELFF,TGTGCCAGCAGCTCCGAGACACGAGCCGGGGAGCTGTTTTTT
TRBV5-1,TRBD1,TRBJ2-7,.,14,CASSFKGQAYEQYF,TGCGCCAGCAGCTTCAAAGGACAGGCCTACGAGCAGTACTTC
TRBV28,TRBD1,TRBJ1-6,few,16,CASSGNRGALESPLHF,TGTGCCAGCAGCGGGAACAGGGGTGCTCTAGAATCACCCCTCCACTTT
TRBV24-1,TRBD2,TRBJ2-1,few,18,CATSETTSARKHYNEQFF,TGTGCCACCAGTGAAACTACTAGCGCCCGAAAGCACTACAATGAGCAGTTCTTC
TRBV28,.,TRBJ1-2,.,11,CASSYQNGYTF,TGTGCCAGCAGTTATCAAAATGGCTACACCTTC
TRBV12-5,TRBD1,TRBJ2-7,.,15,CASGLAGQGGDEQYF,TGTGCTAGTGGTTTGGCCGGACAGGGGGGAGACGAGCAGTACTTC
TRBV6-5,.,TRBJ1-1,.,14,CASSYGGGGLRAFF,TGTGCCAGCAGTTACGGCGGCGGGGGCCTACGGGCTTTCTTT
TRBV18,.,TRBJ1-4,.,13,CASSPGRGEKLFF,TGTGCCAGCTCACCAGGCAGGGGTGAAAAACTGTTTTTT
TRBV5-1,TRBD1,TRBJ1-2,.,15,CASRRGTGSGYGYTF,TGCGCCAGCAGAAGGGGGACAGGGAGTGGGTATGGCTACACCTTC
TRBV28,TRBD1,TRBJ1-5,.,17,CASSPRQGALGNQPQHF,TGTGCCAGCAGTCCCCGACAGGGGGCCTTGGGCAATCAGCCCCAGCATTTT
TRBV5-1,TRBD1,TRBJ2-2,.,17,CASSYRGPQGHTGELFF,TGCGCCAGCAGCTATAGGGGGCCCCAAGGGCATACCGGGGAGCTGTTTTTT
TRBV27,.,TRBJ2-2,.,14,CASSPFGETGELFF,TGTGCCAGCAGTCCCTTCGGAGAGACCGGGGAGCTGTTTTTT
TRBV30,.,TRBJ2-3,.,13,CAWSSAVTDTQYF,TGTGCCTGGAGTAGCGCGGTGACAGATACGCAGTATTTT
TRBV2,.,TRBJ1-4,once,17,CASSAGGWGATNEKLFF,TGTGCCAGCAGTGCCGGGGGTTGGGGGGCAACTAATGAAAAACTGTTTTTT
TRBV7-9,.,TRBJ2-7,.,12,CASSTGSYEQYF,TGTGCCAGCAGCACCGGGAGCTACGAGCAGTACTTC
TRBV7-2,.,TRBJ2-2,.,17,CASSFTDGNPRPGELFF,TGTGCCAGCAGCTTTACTGACGGCAATCCCAGGCCTGGGGAGCTGTTTTTT
TRBV15,.,TRBJ1-1,.,15,CATSRDLQGAGEAFF,TGTGCCACCAGCAGAGATCTACAGGGTGCAGGTGAAGCTTTCTTT
TRBV7-9,.,TRBJ2-2,.,15,CASSLRQPNTGELFF,TGTGCCAGCAGCTTAAGACAGCCGAACACCGGGGAGCTGTTTTTT
TRBV7-6,TRBD2,TRBJ2-7,.,16,CASSLVSLAGRNEQYF,TGTGCCAGCAGCTTAGTCTCGCTAGCGGGGCGCAACGAGCAGTACTTC
TRBV11-2,TRBD1,TRBJ1-3,.,16,CASSRSTGVVGNTIYF,TGTGCCAGCAGCAGGTCGACAGGGGTTGTTGGAAACACCATATATTTT
TRBV18,TRBD1,TRBJ1-5,.,15,CASSSGQGVNQPQHF,TGTGCCAGCTCATCGGGACAGGGGGTAAATCAGCCCCAGCATTTT
TRBV30,.,TRBJ1-6,.,16,CAWRRTVGGLRSPLHF,TGTGCCTGGAGACGGACCGTGGGGGGTCTGAGGTCACCCCTCCACTTT
TRBV13,.,TRBJ2-7,.,13,CASSSTQGYEQYF,TGTGCCAGCAGCTCCACCCAGGGGTACGAGCAGTACTTC
TRBV13,TRBD1,TRBJ1-2,.,16,CASSSRTGGISYGYTF,TGTGCCAGCAGCTCCCGGACAGGGGGCATTAGCTATGGCTACACCTTC
TRBV24-1,TRBD2,TRBJ2-1,.,16,CATSEQLAGADNEQFF,TGTGCCACCAGTGAGCAACTAGCGGGAGCCGACAATGAGCAGTTCTTC
TRBV7-9,TRBD2,TRBJ2-1,.,15,CAGRTSGSSYNEQFF,TGTGCCGGGAGGACTAGCGGGAGCTCCTACAATGAGCAGTTCTTC
TRBV6-1,.,TRBJ2-7,.,14,CASSESPRPYEQYF,TGTGCCAGCAGTGAAAGTCCGAGGCCCTACGAGCAGTACTTC
TRBV27,.,TRBJ1-1,.,14,CASSLIGENTEAFF,TGTGCCAGCAGTTTAATCGGGGAAAACACTGAAGCTTTCTTT
TRBV5-1,TRBD2,TRBJ2-2,.,18,CASSLRLAGVTNTGELFF,TGCGCCAGCAGCTTGAGGCTAGCGGGAGTGACGAACACCGGGGAGCTGTTTTTT
TRBV6-2/TRBV6-3,.,TRBJ1-2,.,12,CASSAWTDGYTF,TGTGCCAGCAGTGCTTGGACAGACGGCTACACCTTC
TRBV11-2,.,TRBJ2-1,.,15,CASSLGGTQFNEQFF,TGTGCCAGCAGCTTAGGAGGAACTCAATTCAATGAGCAGTTCTTC
TRBV11-2,.,TRBJ2-7,.,15,CASSDEQGWDYEQYF,TGTGCCAGCAGCGACGAACAGGGTTGGGACTACGAGCAGTACTTC
TRBV9,TRBD2,TRBJ2-7,.,18,CASSVAVSGTSGRDEQYF,TGTGCCAGCAGCGTAGCAGTTTCCGGGACTAGCGGGAGGGACGAGCAGTACTTC
TRBV19,TRBD1,TRBJ1-1,.,17,CASPLTGTGIMNTEAFF,TGTGCCAGTCCCCTAACCGGGACAGGTATTATGAACACTGAAGCTTTCTTT
TRBV5-8,TRBD1,TRBJ2-1,.,15,CASSWGQGARDEQFF,TGTGCCAGCAGCTGGGGACAGGGGGCGAGAGATGAGCAGTTCTTC
TRBV7-9,TRBD1,TRBJ1-1,.,15,CASSPQGAMNTEAFF,TGTGCCAGCAGCCCACAGGGGGCCATGAACACTGAAGCTTTCTTT
TRBV19,TRBD1,TRBJ2-7,.,15,CASSMGTGASYEQYF,TGTGCCAGTAGTATGGGGACAGGAGCCTCCTACGAGCAGTACTTC
TRBV6-6,TRBD2,TRBJ2-7,.,15,CASSYIGLAGYEQYF,TGTGCCAGCAGTTACATAGGACTAGCGGGCTACGAGCAGTACTTC
TRBV9,.,TRBJ1-1,.,14,CASSPRKLNTEAFF,TGTGCCAGCAGCCCCAGAAAATTGAACACTGAAGCTTTCTTT
TRBV19,.,TRBJ1-5,.,15,CASSMAGLSNQPQHF,TGTGCCAGTAGTATGGCGGGACTAAGCAATCAGCCCCAGCATTTT
TRBV11-2,.,TRBJ1-2,.,14,CASSHGGGRYGYTF,TGTGCCAGCAGCCACGGGGGGGGCCGCTATGGCTACACCTTC
TRBV5-6,.,TRBJ2-1,.,15,CASSEGRSSYNEQFF,TGTGCCAGCAGCGAGGGAAGGAGCTCCTACAATGAGCAGTTCTTC
TRBV15,TRBD1,TRBJ1-6,.,15,CATSRDPGQGSPLHF,TGTGCCACCAGCAGAGATCCCGGACAGGGCTCACCCCTCCACTTT
TRBV11-2,TRBD2,TRBJ2-1,.,19,CASSLVSGTTKSSYNEQFF,TGTGCCAGCAGCTTAGTGTCAGGGACTACGAAGTCCTCCTACAATGAGCAGTTCTTC
TRBV29-1,TRBD1,TRBJ1-2,few,12,CSARQGSYGYTF,TGCAGCGCTCGACAGGGGAGCTATGGCTACACCTTC
TRBV19,TRBD2,TRBJ2-2,.,17,CASSLGLAGGYTGELFF,TGTGCCAGTAGTCTGGGACTAGCGGGAGGTTACACCGGGGAGCTGTTTTTT
TRBV3-1/TRBV3-2,TRBD1,TRBJ1-1,.,15,CASSQTGGWGTEAFF,TGTGCCAGCAGCCAAACAGGGGGCTGGGGCACTGAAGCTTTCTTT
TRBV19,.,TRBJ1-5,.,15,CASSGRAGSNQPQHF,TGTGCCAGTAGCGGACGGGCGGGTTCCAATCAGCCCCAGCATTTT
TRBV7-9,.,TRBJ2-2,.,13,CASSHRETGELFF,TGTGCCAGCAGCCACAGGGAAACCGGGGAGCTGTTTTTT
TRBV12-5,TRBD2,TRBJ2-1,.,12,CASGIAGGQQFF,TGTGCTAGTGGTATAGCGGGAGGCCAACAGTTCTTC
TRBV18,.,TRBJ2-5,.,15,CASSPPSGSQETQYF,TGTGCCAGCTCACCACCGTCCGGTAGTCAAGAGACCCAGTACTTC
TRBV27,.,TRBJ1-3,.,13,CASRQVPGNTIYF,TGTGCCAGCCGACAGGTTCCTGGAAACACCATATATTTT
TRBV5-4,.,TRBJ1-1,.,14,CASSLGEEWGRAFF,TGTGCCAGCAGCTTGGGGGAGGAGTGGGGTAGGGCTTTCTTT
TRBV27,TRBD1,TRBJ2-1,.,17,CASSRTGARGPYNEQFF,TGTGCCAGCAGTCGTACCGGGGCGAGGGGGCCTTACAATGAGCAGTTCTTC
TRBV10-3,.,TRBJ1-2,.,15,CAISEPPDNGGCYTF,TGTGCCATCAGTGAACCGCCGGACAATGGTGGTTGCTACACCTTC